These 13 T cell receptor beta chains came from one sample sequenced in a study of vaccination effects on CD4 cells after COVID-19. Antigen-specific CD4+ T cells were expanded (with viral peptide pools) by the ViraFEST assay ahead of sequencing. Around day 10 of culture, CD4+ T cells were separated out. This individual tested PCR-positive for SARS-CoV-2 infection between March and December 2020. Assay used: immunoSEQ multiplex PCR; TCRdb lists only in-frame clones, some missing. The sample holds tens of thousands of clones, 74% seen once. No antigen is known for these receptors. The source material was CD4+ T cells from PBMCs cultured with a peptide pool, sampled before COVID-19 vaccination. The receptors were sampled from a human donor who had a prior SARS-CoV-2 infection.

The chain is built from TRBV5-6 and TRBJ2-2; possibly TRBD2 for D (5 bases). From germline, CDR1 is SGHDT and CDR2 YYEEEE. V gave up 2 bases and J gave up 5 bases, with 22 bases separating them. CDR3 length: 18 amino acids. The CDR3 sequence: CASSFKTPLYRGTGELFF. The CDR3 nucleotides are TGTGCCAGCAGCTTTAAGACCCCATTATACCGCGGGACCGGGGAGCTGTTTTTT.

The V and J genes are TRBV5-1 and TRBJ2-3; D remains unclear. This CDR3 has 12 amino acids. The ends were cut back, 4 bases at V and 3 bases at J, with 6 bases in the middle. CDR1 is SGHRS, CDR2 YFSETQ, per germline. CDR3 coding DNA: TGCGCCAGCAGCCACGGGACAGATACGCAGTATTTT. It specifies CASSHGTDTQYF.

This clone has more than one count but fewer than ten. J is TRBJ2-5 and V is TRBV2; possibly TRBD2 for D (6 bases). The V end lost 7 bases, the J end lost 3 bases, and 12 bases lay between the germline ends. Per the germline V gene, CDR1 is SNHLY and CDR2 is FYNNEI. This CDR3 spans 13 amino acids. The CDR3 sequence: CASNLAAEETQYF. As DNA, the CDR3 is TGTGCCAGCAACTTAGCGGCCGAAGAGACCCAGTACTTC. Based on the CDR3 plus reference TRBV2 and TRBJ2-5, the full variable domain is EPEVTQTPSHQVTQMGQEVILRCVPISNHLYFYWYRQILGQKVEFLVSFYNNEISEKSEIFDDQFSVERPDGSNFTLKIRSTKLEDSAMYFCASNLAAEETQYFGPGTRLLVL.

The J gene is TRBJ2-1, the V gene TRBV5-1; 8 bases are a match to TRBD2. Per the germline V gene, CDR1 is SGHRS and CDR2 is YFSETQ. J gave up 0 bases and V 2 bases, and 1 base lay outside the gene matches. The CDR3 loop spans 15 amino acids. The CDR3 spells CASSLSGSSYNEQFF. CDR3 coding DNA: TGCGCCAGCAGCTTAAGCGGGAGCTCCTACAATGAGCAGTTCTTC. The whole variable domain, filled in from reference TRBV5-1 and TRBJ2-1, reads KAGVTQTPRYLIKTRGQQVTLSCSPISGHRSVSWYQQTPGQGLQFLFEYFSETQRNKGNFPGRFSGRQFSNSRSEMNVSTLELGDSALYLCASSLSGSSYNEQFFGPGTRLTVL.

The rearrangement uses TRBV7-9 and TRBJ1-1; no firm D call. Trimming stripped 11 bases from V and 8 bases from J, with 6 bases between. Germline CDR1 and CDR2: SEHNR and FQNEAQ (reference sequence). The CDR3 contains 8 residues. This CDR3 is CAGEEAFF. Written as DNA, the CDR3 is TGTGCCGGAGAGGAAGCTTTCTTT.

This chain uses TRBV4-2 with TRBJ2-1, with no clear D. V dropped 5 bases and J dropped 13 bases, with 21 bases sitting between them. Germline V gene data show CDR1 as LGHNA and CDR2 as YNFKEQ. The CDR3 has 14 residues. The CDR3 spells CASSTFQLATEQFF. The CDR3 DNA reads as TGTGCCAGCAGCACTTTTCAACTGGCCACAGAACAGTTCTTC.

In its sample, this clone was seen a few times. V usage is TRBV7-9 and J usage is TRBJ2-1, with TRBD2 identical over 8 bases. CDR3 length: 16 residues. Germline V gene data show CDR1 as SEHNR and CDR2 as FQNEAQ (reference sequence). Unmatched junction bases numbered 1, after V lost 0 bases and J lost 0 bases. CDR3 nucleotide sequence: TGTGCCAGCAGCTTAGCACTAGCGGCCTCCTACAATGAGCAGTTCTTC. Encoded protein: CASSLALAASYNEQFF.

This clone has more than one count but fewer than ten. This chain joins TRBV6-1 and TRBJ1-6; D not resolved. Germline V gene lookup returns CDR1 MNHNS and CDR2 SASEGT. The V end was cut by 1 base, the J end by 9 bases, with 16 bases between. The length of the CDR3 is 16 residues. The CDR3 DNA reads TGTGCCAGCAGTGAAGGGTTCTCGGGGTACGGTTCACCCCTCCACTTT. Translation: CASSEGFSGYGSPLHF.

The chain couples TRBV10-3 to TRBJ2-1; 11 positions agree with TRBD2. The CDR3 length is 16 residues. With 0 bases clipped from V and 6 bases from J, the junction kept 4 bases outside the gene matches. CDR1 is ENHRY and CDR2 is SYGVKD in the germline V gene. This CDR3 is CAISESKLAGGNEQFF. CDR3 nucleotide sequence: TGTGCCATCAGTGAGTCGAAGCTAGCGGGGGGCAATGAGCAGTTCTTC.

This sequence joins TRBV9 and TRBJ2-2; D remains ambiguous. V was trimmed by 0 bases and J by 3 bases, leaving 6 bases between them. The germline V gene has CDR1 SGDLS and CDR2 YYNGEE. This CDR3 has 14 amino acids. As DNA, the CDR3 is TGTGCCAGCAGCGTAGTTAGTTACACCGGGGAGCTGTTTTTT. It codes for CASSVVSYTGELFF.

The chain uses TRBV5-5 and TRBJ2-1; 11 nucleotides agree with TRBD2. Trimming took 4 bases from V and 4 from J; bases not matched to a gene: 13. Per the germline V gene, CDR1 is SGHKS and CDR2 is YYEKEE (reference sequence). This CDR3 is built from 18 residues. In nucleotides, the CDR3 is TGTGCCAGCAGCGTAGGACTAGCGGGTGGGGAAGCTTACAATGAGCAGTTCTTC. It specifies CASSVGLAGGEAYNEQFF.

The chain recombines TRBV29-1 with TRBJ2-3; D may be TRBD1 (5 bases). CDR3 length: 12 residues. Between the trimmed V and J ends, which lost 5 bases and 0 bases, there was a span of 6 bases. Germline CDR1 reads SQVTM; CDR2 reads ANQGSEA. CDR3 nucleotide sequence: TGCAGCGTTAGGACAAGCACAGATACGCAGTATTTT. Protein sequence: CSVRTSTDTQYF.

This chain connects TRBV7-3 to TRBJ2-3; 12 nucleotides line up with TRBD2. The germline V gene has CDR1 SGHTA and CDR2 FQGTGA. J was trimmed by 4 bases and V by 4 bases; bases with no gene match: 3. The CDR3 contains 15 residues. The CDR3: CASSSSSGGADTQYF. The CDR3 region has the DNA TGTGCCAGCAGCTCCTCTAGCGGGGGGGCAGATACGCAGTATTTT.